This is a list of T cell receptor beta chains from one sample in a study of T cell responses to AZD1222 COVID-19 vaccine. Profiled with immunoSEQ multiplex PCR; TCRdb holds only in-frame clones, not every one. The data show 150,000 to 200,000 clones, about 86% seen once. The sequencing used peripheral blood, collected on day 0 of AZD1222 vaccination. These TCRs come from an adult in good health. Both conserved end residues are part of each CDR3. The D gene is left open where the match is weak. A row's size may be missing; if present it is once, few, many or a size class.

TGTGCCAGCAGCCAAGCTGGGGACTCCTACGAGCAGTACTTC | CASSQAGDSYEQYF | 14 | TRBJ2-7 | - | TRBV4-2 | -
TGCGCCAGCAGCCAAGGGGGGGCTAGCGGGGCCCCGGCCGGTCATACGCAGTATTTT | CASSQGGASGAPAGHTQYF | 19 | TRBJ2-3 | - | TRBV4-3 | TRBD2
TGTGCCAGCAGCTTAGGGGGGACAGGGATACATACGCAGTATTTT | CASSLGGTGIHTQYF | 15 | TRBJ2-3 | - | TRBV7-2 | TRBD1
TGTGCCAGCAGTTTGGAAGTTTACCTCGGGGCTTTCTTT | CASSLEVYLGAFF | 13 | TRBJ1-1 | - | TRBV12-3/TRBV12-4 | -
TGTGCCAGCTCACCCCCGGGTGGCGAAAACACCATATATTTT | CASSPPGGENTIYF | 14 | TRBJ1-3 | - | TRBV18 | -
TGTGCCAGCCAGAGTCAGGGGCGGCATCAGCCCCAGCATTTT | CASQSQGRHQPQHF | 14 | TRBJ1-5 | - | TRBV2 | -
TGTGCCAGCAGCTTAGGCCAACAGGGTCGGGACACTGAAGCTTTCTTT | CASSLGQQGRDTEAFF | 16 | TRBJ1-1 | - | TRBV7-9 | -
TGCGCCAGCAGACCACCGGGGGGGCTCACAGATACGCAGTATTTT | CASRPPGGLTDTQYF | 15 | TRBJ2-3 | - | TRBV5-1 | TRBD2
TGCGCCAGCACGGTGCGGGGGCTGTACAATGAGCAGTTCTTC | CASTVRGLYNEQFF | 14 | TRBJ2-1 | - | TRBV10-2 | -
TGTGCCAGCAGCCATAGACTAGCGGGGGTGGATGAGCAGTTCTTC | CASSHRLAGVDEQFF | 15 | TRBJ2-1 | - | TRBV3-1/TRBV3-2 | TRBD2
TGTGCCAGCTCACCAATCGAGGACGGGGAGCTGTTTTTT | CASSPIEDGELFF | 13 | TRBJ2-2 | - | TRBV18 | -
TGTGCCACCAGCAGAGAGGGCAGTGCCTACGAGCAGTACTTC | CATSREGSAYEQYF | 14 | TRBJ2-7 | - | TRBV15 | -
TGTGCCAGCAGCTCCGCGGACAGGTTGGCTGGTGGCTACACCTTC | CASSSADRLAGGYTF | 15 | TRBJ1-2 | - | TRBV5-5 | TRBD1
TGTGCCAGCAGTTTGATCTCGGGACAGGTCTACAATGAGCAGTTCTTC | CASSLISGQVYNEQFF | 16 | TRBJ2-1 | - | TRBV28 | TRBD1
TGCGCCAGCAGTGTGGCCCCGGGGTCACCCCTCCACTTT | CASSVAPGSPLHF | 13 | TRBJ1-6 | - | TRBV10-1 | -
TGTGCCAGCAGGGACGGCAATTCACCCCTCCACTTT | CASRDGNSPLHF | 12 | TRBJ1-6 | - | TRBV27 | -
TGTGCCAGCAGTTTGGCCTATAGGGAGGCTGACTATGGCTACACCTTC | CASSLAYREADYGYTF | 16 | TRBJ1-2 | - | TRBV27 | -
TGCGCCAGCAGCCCCTCAGTTGATCAGCCCCAGCATTTT | CASSPSVDQPQHF | 13 | TRBJ1-5 | - | TRBV5-1 | -
TGTGCCAGCAGCTTAAATTCAGCGGGGACCTACAATGAGCAGTTCTTC | CASSLNSAGTYNEQFF | 16 | TRBJ2-1 | few | TRBV7-3 | TRBD2
TGCGCCAGCAGTAGAAAGAACACCGGGGAGCTGTTTTTT | CASSRKNTGELFF | 13 | TRBJ2-2 | - | TRBV10-2 | -
TGTGCCAGCAATGGGTTTGGCGGTGATACGCAGTATTTT | CASNGFGGDTQYF | 13 | TRBJ2-3 | - | TRBV2 | -
TGTGCCAGCAGCTCAGACAGGGCCGGGGGGCAGCCCCAGCATTTT | CASSSDRAGGQPQHF | 15 | TRBJ1-5 | - | TRBV7-4 | TRBD1
TGTGCCAGCAGCCAAGACAGGGGCCTAGGAACAGATACGCAGTATTTT | CASSQDRGLGTDTQYF | 16 | TRBJ2-3 | - | TRBV3-1/TRBV3-2 | -
TGTGCCAGTAGTACCCGGGACAGGGGTTTCCCTGGCAATCAGCCCCAGCATTTT | CASSTRDRGFPGNQPQHF | 18 | TRBJ1-5 | - | TRBV19 | TRBD1
TGTGCCAGCAGTTCCTTTCGGGGTCTGGGGTCCACCGGGGAGCTGTTTTTT | CASSSFRGLGSTGELFF | 17 | TRBJ2-2 | - | TRBV7-2 | -
TGTGCCAGCAGCCCAGGACAGGGGGGCCATGGCTACACCTTC | CASSPGQGGHGYTF | 14 | TRBJ1-2 | - | TRBV6-5 | TRBD1
TGTGCCAGCAGTAGATTTTTAGGAGGGGAGGATACGCAGTATTTT | CASSRFLGGEDTQYF | 15 | TRBJ2-3 | - | TRBV27 | -
TGCACCAGCAGCCAAGATCAGGCAGGGGCGAGGACTGAAGCTTTCTTT | CTSSQDQAGARTEAFF | 16 | TRBJ1-1 | - | TRBV1 | -
TGCGCCAGCAGCCCGGGACAGGGGGCTTGGTTCGGTCAGCCCCAGCATTTT | CASSPGQGAWFGQPQHF | 17 | TRBJ1-5 | - | TRBV5-1 | TRBD1
TGTGCCAGCAGTCCTCCGGGACTAGCGGGGTTCTCAGATACGCAGTATTTT | CASSPPGLAGFSDTQYF | 17 | TRBJ2-3 | - | TRBV2 | TRBD2